This passage covers 29 T cell receptor beta chains from one sample sequenced in a study of T-cell reconstitution after alpha-beta-depleted transplantation in children. A TCRbeta library incorporating unique molecular identifiers was prepared. TCRdb recomputed calls from the PCR reads with MiXCR, one row per CDR3 protein. Of about 980,000 distinct CDR3 sequences in the sample, 25% to 35% were seen once. The sample consisted of PBMCs, mostly from graft donor cells, taken 360 days after TCRalphabeta/CD19-depleted stem cell transplant. All receptors come from a boy in the first two years of life who had a stem cell transplant for SCID, so the T cells may come from the graft donor.

The rearrangement joins TRBV5-1 to TRBJ2-3, with TRBD2 matching over 14 bases. CDR3 length equals 16 residues. V lost 4 bases and J lost 5; bases outside the gene matches: 6. Germline assignment: CDR1 SGHRS and CDR2 YFSETQ. The CDR3 spells CASSTRLAGGRDTQYF. For the CDR3, the DNA is TGCGCCAGCAGCACACGACTAGCGGGGGGGCGAGATACGCAGTATTTT.

The CDR3 DNA is TGTGCCAGCAGCCAAGGGGGAGGGAGCTCCTACGAGCAGTACTTC. It translates to CASSQGGGSSYEQYF. This chain connects TRBV3-1 to TRBJ2-7; the match to TRBD2 covers 7 bases. The CDR3 runs to 15 residues. Per germline, CDR1 LGHDT and CDR2 YNNKEL (reference sequence). J was trimmed by 0 bases and V by 1 base; bases with no gene match: 3.

The J gene is TRBJ2-1, the V gene TRBV20-1; possible D gene TRBD1, 6 bases. Trimming took 3 bases from V and 0 from J, leaving 9 bases between them. The length of the CDR3 is 14 residues. The germline V gene has CDR1 DFQATT and CDR2 SNEGSKA (reference sequence). The CDR3 DNA reads TGCAGTGCTAGGGGGACACGCTCCTACAATGAGCAGTTCTTC. Residues: CSARGTRSYNEQFF.

The chain couples TRBV5-6 to TRBJ2-5, with a possible D match to TRBD1 (7 bases). The CDR3 has 14 amino acids. V was shortened by 4 bases and J by 5 bases, with 15 bases between the two germline ends. Germline V gene lookup returns CDR1 SGHDT and CDR2 YYEEEE. The CDR3, as DNA: TGTGCCAGCAGCACGCTACAGGGGAGGGAGACCCAGTACTTC. Amino acids: CASSTLQGRETQYF.

This clonotype has only a few counts. The J gene is TRBJ2-1, the V gene TRBV9; tentative D call: TRBD2 (6 bases). V lost 0 bases and J 8 bases, leaving 15 bases between the germline ends. The CDR3 contains 15 residues. The germline V gene has CDR1 SGDLS and CDR2 YYNGEE. Here the CDR3 reads CASSVAGRRGDEQFF. The CDR3 nucleotides are TGTGCCAGCAGCGTAGCGGGACGGAGGGGCGATGAGCAGTTCTTC. Filled out from reference TRBV9 and TRBJ2-1, the complete variable domain reads DSGVTQTPKHLITATGQRVTLRCSPRSGDLSVYWYQQSLDQGLQFLIQYYNGEERAKGNILERFSAQQFPDLHSELNLSSLELGDSALYFCASSVAGRRGDEQFFGPGTRLTVL.

This clonotype was detected only a few times. V gene TRBV2 combines with J gene TRBJ2-2; 8 bases align to TRBD1. V shed 4 bases and J 5 bases; nucleotides not matched to a gene: 6. Per the germline V gene, CDR1 is SNHLY and CDR2 is FYNNEI. The CDR3 runs to 15 residues. This chain's CDR3 is CASSGTGSWTGELFF. The CDR3 nucleotides are TGTGCCAGCAGTGGGACAGGGAGTTGGACCGGGGAGCTGTTTTTT.

There are a few counts of this clonotype. V is TRBV19 and J is TRBJ1-1; TRBD1 matches at 7 bases. The germline V gene encodes CDR1 LNHDA and CDR2 SQIVND (reference sequence). The CDR3 runs 15 residues. V trimming: 8 bases; J trimming: 0 bases; junction bases outside the gene matches: 9. The CDR3 protein is CASGAAGGLNTEAFF. CDR3 nucleotides: TGTGCCAGTGGGGCGGCAGGGGGTCTGAACACTGAAGCTTTCTTT.

The chain couples TRBV20-1 to TRBJ2-1, with TRBD2 identical over 7 bases. Per the germline V gene, CDR1 is DFQATT and CDR2 is SNEGSKA (reference sequence). This CDR3 contains 16 residues. The ends lost 3 bases at V and 3 bases at J; junction bases unmatched: 11. CDR3 coding DNA: TGCAGTGCTAGTATATGGGCGGGGGTTTTCTACAATGAGCAGTTCTTC. Its protein is CSASIWAGVFYNEQFF.

The chain has TRBV15 and TRBJ2-3, with D tentatively TRBD1 or TRBD2 (5 bases each). In germline, CDR1 is LNHNV, CDR2 YYDKDF (reference sequence). Trimming pared 0 bases from V and 2 bases from J, leaving 15 bases between. This CDR3 is built from 17 residues. CDR3: CATSRDLPGRVTDTQYF. In DNA, the CDR3 is TGTGCCACCAGCAGAGATTTGCCGGGGCGTGTCACAGATACGCAGTATTTT.

This sequence joins TRBV12-3 or TRBV12-4 and TRBJ2-3; a weak D match, TRBD2 (7 bases). V lost 6 bases to trimming and J lost 2 bases, with 18 bases between them. The CDR3 extends over 16 amino acids. CDR3 amino acids: CASSTTTGGPTDTQYF. The CDR3 DNA reads as TGTGCCAGCAGCACAACAACGGGGGGCCCCACAGATACGCAGTATTTT.

This rearrangement joins TRBV4-2 to TRBJ2-5; the match to TRBD2 covers 8 bases. The CDR3 contains 15 residues. J was trimmed by 4 bases and V by 0 bases; bases with no gene match: 4. Germline-derived CDR1 and CDR2 are LGHNA and YNFKEQ. Here the CDR3 reads CASSQDPAGVETQYF. CDR3 bases: TGTGCCAGCAGCCAAGATCCAGCGGGGGTAGAGACCCAGTACTTC.

The chain carries TRBV3-1 and TRBJ2-3; no definite D call. V lost 6 bases and J lost 4, with 17 bases in between. This CDR3 has 15 amino acids. CDR1 is LGHDT and CDR2 is YNNKEL in the germline V gene (reference sequence). CDR3 bases: TGTGCCAGCAGTCAGGACGGGTCCCTTTCAGATACGCAGTATTTT. Its protein product is CASSQDGSLSDTQYF.

The chain carries TRBV9 and TRBJ2-1, with D possibly being TRBD1 (6 bases). The CDR3 is 14 residues long. The V end lost 4 bases, the J end lost 5 bases, and 13 bases lay between the germline ends. The germline V gene has CDR1 SGDLS and CDR2 YYNGEE. The CDR3 reads CASSPRDNHNEQFF. In DNA, the CDR3 is TGTGCCAGCAGCCCCCGGGACAACCACAATGAGCAGTTCTTC.

The chain employs TRBV3-1 and TRBJ1-1, with TRBD1 matching 7 bases. V was pared by 2 bases and J by 7 bases, with 4 bases of the junction left unmatched. The CDR3 covers 13 residues. Germline V gives CDR1 LGHDT, CDR2 YNNKEL (reference sequence). Here the CDR3 reads CASSQTTGDEAFF. The CDR3 bases are TGTGCCAGCAGCCAAACTACAGGGGATGAAGCTTTCTTT.

This clonotype was picked up a small number of times. This chain uses TRBV5-1 with TRBJ2-1; the match to TRBD2 covers 9 bases. CDR3 size: 17 residues. V lost 3 bases and J lost 1; bases outside the gene matches: 8. Germline lookup yields CDR1 SGHRS and CDR2 YFSETQ. The DNA of the CDR3 is TGCGCCAGCAGCTACTTTAGCGGGGGTGGATCCTACAATGAGCAGTTCTTC. Translated: CASSYFSGGGSYNEQFF.

The V gene is TRBV5-1, the J gene TRBJ2-7; no firm D call. CDR1 and CDR2 (germline): SGHRS, YFSETQ. V was cut by 3 bases and J by 1 base, with 11 bases left in between. This CDR3 has 14 residues. DNA for the CDR3: TGCGCCAGCAGCTCTTTGGCAGATTCCTACGAGCAGTACTTC. Residues: CASSSLADSYEQYF.

The chain joins TRBV28 to TRBJ2-1, with TRBD2 identical over 8 bases. Per the germline V gene, CDR1 is MDHEN and CDR2 is SYDVKM. The CDR3 is 15 residues long. The ends lost 4 bases at V and 7 bases at J; junction bases unmatched: 9. The DNA of the CDR3 is TGTGCCAGCAGTTCTGCGGGACTAGAGCTTAATGAGCAGTTCTTC. This codes for CASSSAGLELNEQFF.

The gene calls are TRBV11-2 and TRBJ2-4; D remains unclear. Germline CDR1 SGHAT, CDR2 FQNNGV. The CDR3 consists of 18 residues. The ends were cut back, 8 bases at V and 0 bases at J, with 23 bases in the middle. The CDR3 bases are TGTGCCAGCTATGCGAGAGGTGACCTCTCCCTAGCCAAAAACATTCAGTACTTC. Translation: CASYARGDLSLAKNIQYF.

The J gene is TRBJ2-3, the V gene TRBV2; 8 nucleotides match TRBD2. V lost 3 bases and J lost 4; bases outside the gene matches: 9. The CDR3 covers 16 residues. Germline CDR1 reads SNHLY; CDR2 reads FYNNEI. The CDR3 loop reads CASSDAGTRGADTQYF. The DNA of the CDR3 is TGTGCCAGCAGTGATGCGGGGACTAGGGGGGCAGATACGCAGTATTTT.

This clonotype was counted a few times. This CDR3 reads CATSDLGIDTGELFF. Here the CDR3 DNA reads TGTGCCACCAGTGATTTGGGAATAGACACCGGGGAGCTGTTTTTT. V is TRBV24-1 and J is TRBJ2-2; D not resolved. Germline CDR1 reads KGHDR; CDR2 reads SFDVKD. The CDR3 consists of 15 residues. V lost 0 bases and J lost 3, with 7 bases in between.

The V gene is TRBV3-1, the J gene TRBJ2-3; weak D call: TRBD1 (5 bases). Trimming removed 4 bases at V and 2 bases at J, with 16 bases between. Germline V gene data show CDR1 as LGHDT and CDR2 as YNNKEL (reference sequence). CDR3 length equals 16 residues. The CDR3 region has the DNA TGTGCCAGCAGCCCCTACCTCGTGGGGCCCACAGATACGCAGTATTTT. Its translation is CASSPYLVGPTDTQYF.

The chain is built from TRBV6-5 and TRBJ2-3, with TRBD2 identical over 7 bases. Per the germline V gene, CDR1 is MNHEY and CDR2 is SVGAGI. J lost 4 bases, V lost 2 bases, and 18 bases had no gene match. The CDR3 is 19 residues long. The CDR3 nucleotides are TGTGCCAGCAGTTACCTATCGGGTTTGGCCAGGGCGGGGGCAGATACGCAGTATTTT. It is translated as CASSYLSGLARAGADTQYF.

This clonotype was detected ten times or more. This sequence joins TRBV9 and TRBJ2-7; perhaps TRBD2 as D (6 bases). V was trimmed by 2 bases and J by 0 bases, leaving 6 bases between them. This CDR3 is 13 amino acids long. Germline CDR1 reads SGDLS; CDR2 reads YYNGEE. CDR3 loop: CASSVGGSYEQYF. CDR3 sequence (DNA): TGTGCCAGCAGCGTCGGGGGCTCCTACGAGCAGTACTTC.

About this clonotype itself: This could be a read error, since a much larger clone is one nucleotide away. This chain uses TRBV7-2 with TRBJ2-7, with D perhaps matching TRBD1 (6 bases). Trimming took 2 bases from V and 2 from J, leaving 10 bases between them. CDR3 length: 14 residues. The germline CDR1 and CDR2 sequences are SGHTA and FQGNSA. The CDR3 DNA reads TGTGCCAGCAGCTTAAGACAGGCCCCCTACGAGCAGTACTTC. Its translation: CASSLRQAPYEQYF.

The rearrangement links TRBV7-8 to TRBJ2-1, with D tentatively TRBD1 (6 bases). The ends were cut back, 5 bases at V and 4 bases at J, with 18 bases in the middle. The V gene's germline CDR1 is SGHVS and CDR2 FQNEAQ. This CDR3 comprises 16 residues. Written as DNA, the CDR3 is TGTGCCAGCAGCCCTAAGTCAGGGGTAATTTACAATGAGCAGTTCTTC. This encodes CASSPKSGVIYNEQFF.

CDR3 loop: CASSRDRPGYEQYF. In nucleotides, the CDR3 is TGTGCCAGCAGCCGCGACAGGCCTGGCTACGAGCAGTACTTC. The rearrangement uses TRBV6-2 or TRBV6-3 and TRBJ2-7, with D tentatively TRBD1 (6 bases). Germline CDR1 MNHEY, CDR2 SVGEGT. V lost 6 bases and J 3 bases, leaving 15 bases between the germline ends. The CDR3 sequence is 14 residues long.

The table lists this clonotype with a count of one. This chain uses TRBV5-5 with TRBJ1-5; no reliable D call. Germline values: CDR1 SGHKS, CDR2 YYEKEE (reference sequence). The CDR3 has 13 amino acids. V was pared by 1 base and J by 7 bases, with 9 bases between. The CDR3 reads CASSLLISQPQHF. In DNA, the CDR3 is TGTGCCAGCAGCTTGTTGATCAGCCAGCCCCAGCATTTT.

This clonotype was counted a few times. The rearrangement uses TRBV5-1 and TRBJ2-1, with 12 bases lining up with TRBD2. V gave up 4 bases and J gave up 8 bases; unmatched junction bases: 10. Per germline, CDR1 SGHRS and CDR2 YFSETQ. The CDR3 is 16 amino acids. This chain's CDR3 is CASSIGLAGRVYEQFF. CDR3 coding DNA: TGCGCCAGCAGCATAGGACTAGCGGGGAGGGTATATGAGCAGTTCTTC.

This clonotype was recorded a few times. The rearrangement joins TRBV12-3 or TRBV12-4 to TRBJ1-2; no definite D call. This CDR3 region has 13 residues. The V gene lost 9 bases and the J gene lost 5 bases, with 16 bases spanning the gap. CDR3 bases: TGTGCCAGATGGTGGGGTGTATGGTATGGCTACACCTTC. Its protein is CARWWGVWYGYTF.